Given below is one T cell receptor (beta chain) in context. The data derive from a study of shared clonotypes between healthy human individuals. The V gene end was trimmed by 0 bases and the J gene end by 5 bases; junction bases not matched to a gene: 18. This CDR3 spans 20 amino acids. In germline, CDR1 is WNHNN, CDR2 SYGVQD (reference sequence). The table came from immunoSEQ multiplex PCR; TCRdb's copy has only in-frame clones and leaves some out. The sample contains 2 million to 3 million clones, 90% to 95% of which appear only once. V is TRBV10-1 and J is TRBJ2-1; 8 positions agree with TRBD2. The sequenced material came from naive CD4+ T cells from PBMCs. As to subset: CD45RA+ positively selected. The TCR comes from a man between 18 and 35 years old in good health. Some clones in this sample may be carry-over from other donors' samples. The CDR3 sequence: CASSESERGTPIYCNNEQFF. For the CDR3, the DNA is TGCGCCAGCAGTGAGTCGGAGCGGGGGACGCCAATTTATTGCAACAATGAGCAGTTCTTC.